One and the same sample provided the 5 T cell receptor beta chains below, sequenced in a study of shared clonotypes between healthy human individuals. Some clones are missing from TCRdb's copy, which holds only in-frame ones; the method was immunoSEQ multiplex PCR. The sample lists 170,000 or so clones, 65% to 80% seen once, with less than 11% in the top ten. Sequencing was done on a sample of memory CD4+ T cells sorted from blood. Subset given: CD45RA-negative fraction. The source of these receptors is a man in his thirties or forties in good health.

V and J are TRBV9 and TRBJ2-3, with D tentatively TRBD1 (6 bases). The CDR3 loop spans 16 amino acids. V dropped 3 bases and J dropped 2 bases, with 16 bases sitting between them. Germline CDR1 and CDR2: SGDLS and YYNGEE. The CDR3 DNA reads as TGTGCCAGCAGCGCCCAAACAGGGAACCCCACAGATACGCAGTATTTT. It is translated as CASSAQTGNPTDTQYF. The full variable domain, rest sourced from reference TRBV9 and TRBJ2-3, is DSGVTQTPKHLITATGQRVTLRCSPRSGDLSVYWYQQSLDQGLQFLIQYYNGEERAKGNILERFSAQQFPDLHSELNLSSLELGDSALYFCASSAQTGNPTDTQYFGPGTRLTVL.

The chain is built from TRBV11-2 and TRBJ1-5; D ambiguous. The V and J ends lost 1 base and 3 bases respectively, with 10 bases between them. The CDR3 is made up of 15 amino acids. Germline assignment: CDR1 SGHAT and CDR2 FQNNGV. CDR3 nucleotides: TGTGCCAGCAGCTTAGCGCTACAACCCAATCAGCCCCAGCATTTT. Its protein product is CASSLALQPNQPQHF.

In nucleotides, the CDR3 is TGTGCCAGCAGTTTAAGGGGGACATCAAACTTCCAAGAGACCCAGTACTTC. This codes for CASSLRGTSNFQETQYF. The V call is TRBV27, the J call TRBJ2-5; possible D gene TRBD1, 6 bases. The V gene lost 2 bases and the J gene lost 1 base, with 17 bases spanning the gap. Germline V gives CDR1 MNHEY, CDR2 SMNVEV (reference sequence). The CDR3 has 17 residues.

This clone has a handful of counts. J is TRBJ2-7 and V is TRBV15; unclear D gene. V lost 0 bases to trimming and J lost 5 bases, with 8 bases between them. The germline gives CDR1 LNHNV, CDR2 YYDKDF (reference sequence). CDR3 length: 13 residues. CDR3 DNA sequence: TGTGCCACCAGCAGAGATCCGAGCAACGAGCAGTACTTC. Amino acids: CATSRDPSNEQYF.

This sequence joins TRBV27 and TRBJ2-5; 7 positions agree with TRBD2. This CDR3 region has 17 residues. V was clipped by 2 bases and J by 1 base; unmatched bases: 10. Germline CDR1 MNHEY, CDR2 SMNVEV (reference sequence). CDR3 in DNA: TGTGCCAGCAGTTTAACGGCAGGGAGGGTTGGCCAAGAGACCCAGTACTTC. Protein product: CASSLTAGRVGQETQYF.